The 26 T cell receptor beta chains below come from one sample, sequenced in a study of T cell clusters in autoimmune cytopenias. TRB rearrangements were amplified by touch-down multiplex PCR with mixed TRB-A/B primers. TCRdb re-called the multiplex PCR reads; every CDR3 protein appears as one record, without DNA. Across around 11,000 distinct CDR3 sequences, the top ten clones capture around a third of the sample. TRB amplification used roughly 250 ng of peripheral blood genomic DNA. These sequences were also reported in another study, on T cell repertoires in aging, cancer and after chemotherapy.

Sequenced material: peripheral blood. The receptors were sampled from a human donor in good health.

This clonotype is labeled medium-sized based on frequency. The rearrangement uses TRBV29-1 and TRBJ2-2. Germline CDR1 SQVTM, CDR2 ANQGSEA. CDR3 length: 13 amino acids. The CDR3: CSVGRANTGELFF.

This CDR3 is CSVEDWEGTLYEQYF. This chain connects TRBV29-1 to TRBJ2-7; TCRdb calls TRBD2, which cannot be checked without DNA. Germline V gene sequence: CDR1 SQVTM, CDR2 ANQGSEA. The CDR3 is 15 residues long.

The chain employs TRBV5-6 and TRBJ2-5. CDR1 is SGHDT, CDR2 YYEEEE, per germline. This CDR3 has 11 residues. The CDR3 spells CASSLLETQYF.

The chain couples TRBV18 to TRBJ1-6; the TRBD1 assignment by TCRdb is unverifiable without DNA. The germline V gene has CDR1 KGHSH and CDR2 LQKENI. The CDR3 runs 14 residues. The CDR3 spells CASSPRDRDSPLHF.

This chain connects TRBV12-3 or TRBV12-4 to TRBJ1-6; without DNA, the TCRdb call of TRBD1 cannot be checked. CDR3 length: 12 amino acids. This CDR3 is CASGEGLFPLHF.

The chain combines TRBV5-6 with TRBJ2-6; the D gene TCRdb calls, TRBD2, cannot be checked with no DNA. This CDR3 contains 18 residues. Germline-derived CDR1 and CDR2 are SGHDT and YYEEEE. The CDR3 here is CASRHFYREGPGANVLTF.

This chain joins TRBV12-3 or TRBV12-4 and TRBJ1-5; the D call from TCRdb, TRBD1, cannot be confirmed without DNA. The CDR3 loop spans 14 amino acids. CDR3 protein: CASSFWDSNQPQHF.

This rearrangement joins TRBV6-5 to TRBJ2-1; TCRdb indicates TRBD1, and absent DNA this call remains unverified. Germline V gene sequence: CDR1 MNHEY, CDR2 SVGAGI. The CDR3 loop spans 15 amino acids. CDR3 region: CASTRRATDDNEQFF.

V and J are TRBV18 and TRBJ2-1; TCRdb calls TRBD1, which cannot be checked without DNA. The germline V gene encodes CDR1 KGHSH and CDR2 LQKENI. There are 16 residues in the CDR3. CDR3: CASSPNSQGAGSEQFF.

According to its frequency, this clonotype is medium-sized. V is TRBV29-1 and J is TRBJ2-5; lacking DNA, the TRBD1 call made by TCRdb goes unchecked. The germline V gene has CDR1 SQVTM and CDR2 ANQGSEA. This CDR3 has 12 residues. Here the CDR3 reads CSVETGIETQYF.

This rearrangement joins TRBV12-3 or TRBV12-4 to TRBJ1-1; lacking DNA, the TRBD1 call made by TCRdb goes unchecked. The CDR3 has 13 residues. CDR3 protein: CASSLSGPGEAFF.

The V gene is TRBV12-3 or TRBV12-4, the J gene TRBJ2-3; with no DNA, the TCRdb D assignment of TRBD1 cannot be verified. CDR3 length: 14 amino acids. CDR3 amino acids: CASRAEQGGHTQYF.

The CDR3 spells CASTPTGRAGELFF. This chain links TRBV6-5 with TRBJ2-2; as DNA is missing, the TRBD1 call by TCRdb cannot be tested. This CDR3 region has 14 residues. Germline CDR1 reads MNHEY; CDR2 reads SVGAGI.

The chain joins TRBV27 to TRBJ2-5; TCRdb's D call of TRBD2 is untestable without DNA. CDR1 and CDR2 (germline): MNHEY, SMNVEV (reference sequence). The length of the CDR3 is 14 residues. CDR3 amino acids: CASRWTSRQETQYF.

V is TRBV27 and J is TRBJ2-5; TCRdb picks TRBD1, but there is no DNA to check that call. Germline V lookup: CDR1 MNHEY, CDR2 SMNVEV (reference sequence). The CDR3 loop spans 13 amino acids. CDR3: CASSGQAQETQYF.

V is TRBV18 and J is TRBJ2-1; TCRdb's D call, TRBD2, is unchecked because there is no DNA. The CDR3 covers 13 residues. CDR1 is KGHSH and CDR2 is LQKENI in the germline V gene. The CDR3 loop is CASRLRAEGEQFF.

This CDR3 is CASSPLETQYF. The chain recombines TRBV6-1 with TRBJ2-5. The CDR3 has 11 residues. Germline CDR1 reads MNHNS; CDR2 reads SASEGT.

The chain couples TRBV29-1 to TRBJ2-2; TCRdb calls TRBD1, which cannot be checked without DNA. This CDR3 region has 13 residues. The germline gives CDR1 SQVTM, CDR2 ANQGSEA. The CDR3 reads CSVGQGNTGELFF.

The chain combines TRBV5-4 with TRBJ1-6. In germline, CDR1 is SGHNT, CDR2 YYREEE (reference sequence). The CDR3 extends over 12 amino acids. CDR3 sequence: CATGLGNSPLHF.

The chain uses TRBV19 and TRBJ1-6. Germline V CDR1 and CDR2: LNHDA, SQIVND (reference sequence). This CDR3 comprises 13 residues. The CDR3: CASRYDPSSPLHF.

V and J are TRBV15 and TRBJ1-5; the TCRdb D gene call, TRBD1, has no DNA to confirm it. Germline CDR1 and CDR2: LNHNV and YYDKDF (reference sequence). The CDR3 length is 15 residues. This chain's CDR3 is CATSRGRDTNQPQHF.

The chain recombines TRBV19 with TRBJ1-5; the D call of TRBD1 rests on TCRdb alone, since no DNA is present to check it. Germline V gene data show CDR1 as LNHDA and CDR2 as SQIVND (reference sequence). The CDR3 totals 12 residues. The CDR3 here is CASSIPGQPQHF.

CDR3 amino acids: CASSRRGHTGELFF. This chain links TRBV5-6 with TRBJ2-2; TCRdb indicates TRBD1, and absent DNA this call remains unverified. CDR3 length equals 14 residues. Germline CDR1 reads SGHDT; CDR2 reads YYEEEE.

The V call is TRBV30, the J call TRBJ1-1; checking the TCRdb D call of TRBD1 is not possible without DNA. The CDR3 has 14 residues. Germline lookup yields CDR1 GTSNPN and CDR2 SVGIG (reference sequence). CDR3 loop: CAWSGRHPGQEAFF. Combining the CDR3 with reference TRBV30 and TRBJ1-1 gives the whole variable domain SQTIHQWPATLVQPVGSPLSLECTVEGTSNPNLYWYRQAAGRGLQLLFYSVGIGQISSEVPQNLSASRPQDRQFILSSKKLLLSDSGFYLCAWSGRHPGQEAFFGQGTRLTVV.

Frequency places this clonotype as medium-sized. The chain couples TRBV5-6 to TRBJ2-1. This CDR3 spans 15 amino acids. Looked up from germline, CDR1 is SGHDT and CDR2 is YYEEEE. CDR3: CASSSDRGSYNEQFF.

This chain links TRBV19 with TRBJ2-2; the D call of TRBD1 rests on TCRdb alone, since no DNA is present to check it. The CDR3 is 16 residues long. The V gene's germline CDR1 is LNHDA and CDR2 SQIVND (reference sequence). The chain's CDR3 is CASSLRTGVYTGELFF.